The present T cell receptor beta chain was sequenced within a study of metastatic and nonmetastatic thyroid tumors (dated by TCRdb to the early 2020s). Background for the entire study: Repertoires from peripheral blood and from tumor or nodule tissue samples of malignant and benign thyroid patients were compared.

The study at large found these results: TCR beta diversity was reported as significantly higher in malignant tumors than in benign nodules, in both blood and tumor samples.

The CDR3 starts with the cysteine, ends with the phenylalanine, and has 15 residues. CDR3 DNA only is kept here, 45 bases in frame from base 1. V drops 4 bases and J drops 6 bases, leaving 15 bases in between. CDR1 and CDR2 are read off the germline V gene as SGHDN and FVKESK. The method behind the library was PCR. The sequencer was an Illumina HiSeq 4000. High-throughput sequencing was used to profile the TCR beta-chain CDR3 region of each patient. The study's processing was this. The researchers built a classifier to tell apart papillary thyroid cancer patients with distant metastasis, based on CDR3 differences among clinicopathological groups. Repertoire diversity was assessed with the Shannon index, and tumor-blood repertoire similarity with the Morisita-Horn index. Using fastp at Q25 and MiXCR, TCRdb reprocessed the public reads and kept productive beta chains. None of the V and J calls come from the authors' own analysis; TCRdb made them. The sample table holds some 32,000 clones, of which around a fifth were seen once. Over 6.5% of the sample is held by the ten biggest clonotypes.

Points on this clone: The antigen it binds to is not known. The sample holds no much larger clone one base away, and base qualities are not on file.

No patient had received any treatment before thyroid surgery. Patient clinical samples collected from about 2011 to 2018 were retrospectively analysed using T-cell receptor beta sequencing. This sequence was found in a female donor with papillary thyroid cancer or a benign thyroid nodule (not recorded which). Some clones in this sample may be carry-over from other donors' samples. Sequenced input: blood. The sequence links TRBV14 to TRBJ2-2; confidence is insufficient to name the D gene. The nucleotide sequence is given as TGTGCCAGCAGCCGGGAAGGCTCTCGTGCCGGGGAGCTGTTTTTT. This codes for CASSREGSRAGELFF.